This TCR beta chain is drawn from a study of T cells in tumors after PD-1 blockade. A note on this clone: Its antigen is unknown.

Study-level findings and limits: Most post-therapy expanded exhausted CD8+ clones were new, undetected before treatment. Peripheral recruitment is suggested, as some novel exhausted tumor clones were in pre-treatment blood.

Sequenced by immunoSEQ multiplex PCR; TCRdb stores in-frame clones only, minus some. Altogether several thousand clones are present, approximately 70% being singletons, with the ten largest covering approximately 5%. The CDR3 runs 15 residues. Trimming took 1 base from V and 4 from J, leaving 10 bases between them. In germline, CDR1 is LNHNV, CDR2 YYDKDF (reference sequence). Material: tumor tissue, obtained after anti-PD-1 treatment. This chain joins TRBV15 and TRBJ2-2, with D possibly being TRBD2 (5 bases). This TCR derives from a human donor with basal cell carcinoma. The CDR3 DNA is TGTGCCACCAGCAGAGGAGGGATGAGCACCGGGGAGCTGTTTTTT. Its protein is CATSRGGMSTGELFF.